This TCR beta chain stems from a study of Ad26.COV2.S vaccination and SARS-CoV-2 variants. Study-wide results and caveats: Vaccine and placebo recipients had comparable breadth of non-spike TCRs.

Regarding treatment: around 19 received Ad26.COV2.S at low or high dose, single or two shots; about 5 received placebo; per-sample allocation not given. The samples date from day 63 after the first vaccine or placebo injection. An adult donor aged 18-55 years was enrolled in Boston. The data were produced by immunoSEQ multiplex PCR, yet TCRdb's version contains in-frame clones alone and is incomplete. The sample comprises some 300,000 clones, over 80% of which are singletons, and approximately 2% rests with the top ten. Germline V gene lookup returns CDR1 SGHAT and CDR2 FQDESV (reference sequence). This CDR3 contains 12 residues. Trimming removed 1 base from V and 7 bases from J, with 4 bases in between. Comments on this clone: As yet, its antigen is unknown.

This clonotype originated in a person aged 18-60 years who received the Ad26.COV2.S COVID-19 vaccine or a placebo. This rearrangement joins TRBV11-1 to TRBJ2-2; D is unresolved. The material was peripheral blood, obtained in a trial of Ad26.COV2.S vaccine versus placebo. The CDR3 coding sequence is TGTGCCAGCAGCTTAGAAGTCGGGGAGCTGTTTTTT. Its protein product is CASSLEVGELFF.